The 22 T cell receptor beta chains given below trace back to one sample, sequenced in a study of T cell responses to AZD1222 COVID-19 vaccine. TCRdb's table, derived via immunoSEQ multiplex PCR, lists solely in-frame clones and lacks some. The sample carries over 130,000 clones, about 91% recorded once. The sequenced sample was peripheral blood, obtained 28 days after the second AZD1222 dose. All receptors derive from an adult who received the AZD1222 COVID-19 vaccine.

CDR3 protein: CASSLSRDRVYEQYF. Here the CDR3 DNA reads TGTGCCAGCAGCTTATCCCGGGACAGGGTTTACGAGCAGTACTTC. The chain recombines TRBV7-2 with TRBJ2-7; 9 nucleotides line up with TRBD1. This CDR3 contains 15 residues. V dropped 2 bases and J dropped 4; count of bases not matched to a gene: 6. Germline assignment: CDR1 SGHTA and CDR2 FQGNSA.

V usage is TRBV2 and J usage is TRBJ1-6; possible D gene TRBD1, 6 bases. V was pared by 6 bases and J by 10 bases, with 19 bases between. Germline loops: CDR1 SNHLY, CDR2 FYNNEI. The CDR3 is 15 residues long. The CDR3 coding sequence is TGTGCCAGCAGGGCAGGGGATCATCAAGTCTCACCCCTCCACTTT. Translated: CASRAGDHQVSPLHF.

This clone was observed a single time. The J gene is TRBJ2-4, the V gene TRBV5-6, with 8 bases matching TRBD1. This CDR3 region has 13 residues. Germline V gene sequence: CDR1 SGHDT, CDR2 YYEEEE. The V segment lost 4 bases and the J segment 11 bases; nucleotides outside the gene matches: 8. CDR3 DNA: TGTGCCAGCAGCGGCCGGAGGACAGGGCTTCAGTACTTC. This sequence encodes CASSGRRTGLQYF.

The V and J genes are TRBV19 and TRBJ1-2; 9 nucleotides match TRBD1. The junction had 10 bases not matched to a gene; V was cut back by 5 bases and J by 6 bases. CDR3 length: 15 residues. Per the germline V gene, CDR1 is LNHDA and CDR2 is SQIVND (reference sequence). The CDR3 spells CASSGWDRANDGYTF. Written as DNA, the CDR3 is TGTGCCAGTAGTGGTTGGGACAGGGCTAATGATGGCTACACCTTC.

The gene calls are TRBV18 and TRBJ2-3; 7 nucleotides match TRBD1. J lost 4 bases, V lost 1 base, and 5 bases had no gene match. Germline assignment: CDR1 KGHSH and CDR2 LQKENI. The CDR3 totals 15 residues. The DNA for the CDR3 is TGTGCCAGCTCACCACAGACAGGGAGTCCAGATACGCAGTATTTT. This translates into CASSPQTGSPDTQYF. Together with reference TRBV18 and TRBJ2-3, the CDR3 gives the full variable domain: NAGVMQNPRHLVRRRGQEARLRCSPMKGHSHVYWYRQLPEEGLKFMVYLQKENIIDESGMPKERFSAEFPKEGPSILRIQQVVRGDSAAYFCASSPQTGSPDTQYFGPGTRLTVL.

This clone has more than one count but fewer than ten. The J gene is TRBJ1-1, the V gene TRBV6-6, with a weak D call TRBD1 (5 bases). The germline V gene has CDR1 MNHNY and CDR2 SVGAGI (reference sequence). The CDR3 spans 13 residues. V was pared by 5 bases and J by 4 bases, with 11 bases between. The CDR3 is CASSVGRTTEAFF. In DNA form, the CDR3 reads TGTGCCAGCAGTGTGGGACGGACCACTGAAGCTTTCTTT.

V and J are TRBV7-2 and TRBJ1-2; 7 bases line up with TRBD1. Germline values: CDR1 SGHTA, CDR2 FQGNSA. CDR3 length: 15 residues. V shed 4 bases and J 6 bases; nucleotides not matched to a gene: 11. The CDR3 DNA follows: TGTGCCAGCAGCTCTCCGGGACAGCAGCTCCATGGCTACACCTTC. Amino acid sequence: CASSSPGQQLHGYTF.

The chain couples TRBV7-2 to TRBJ1-3, with no clear D. The CDR3 loop spans 17 amino acids. Trimming pared 1 base from V and 0 bases from J, leaving 13 bases between. Germline V gene lookup returns CDR1 SGHTA and CDR2 FQGNSA. In DNA form, the CDR3 reads TGTGCCAGCAGCTTAGACGGGCAGCTGACCTCTGGAAACACCATATATTTT. Translating gives CASSLDGQLTSGNTIYF.

This chain connects TRBV7-2 to TRBJ1-1, with D unclear. Looked up from germline, CDR1 is SGHTA and CDR2 is FQGNSA. The CDR3 runs to 14 residues. V shed 8 bases and J shed 1 base, with 14 bases lying between them. The CDR3 DNA follows: TGTGCCAGCTTCTACTTACTAGGGAACACTGAAGCTTTCTTT. Amino acid sequence: CASFYLLGNTEAFF. The full variable domain, its missing parts supplied by reference TRBV7-2 and TRBJ1-1, is GAGVSQSPSNKVTEKGKDVELRCDPISGHTALYWYRQSLGQGLEFLIYFQGNSAPDKSGLPSDRFSAERTGGSVSTLTIQRTQQEDSAVYLCASFYLLGNTEAFFGQGTRLTVV.

This sequence joins TRBV6-1 and TRBJ2-2; no reliable D call. Trimming shortened V by 1 base and J by 0 bases, and 9 bases separated the two germline ends. CDR3 size: 16 residues. Germline CDR1 reads MNHNS; CDR2 reads SASEGT. The CDR3 loop reads CASSEDYRSNTGELFF. The CDR3 DNA sequence: TGTGCCAGCAGTGAAGATTACAGATCGAACACCGGGGAGCTGTTTTTT.

The chain carries TRBV24-1 and TRBJ1-2, with TRBD1 as a possible D gene (6 bases). From germline, CDR1 is KGHDR and CDR2 SFDVKD. The CDR3 runs to 13 residues. V shed 4 bases and J shed 9 bases, with 14 bases lying between them. This chain's CDR3 is CATSDQGRVSYTF. CDR3 in DNA: TGTGCCACCAGTGACCAGGGGAGGGTCAGCTACACCTTC.

This clone was seen once. The chain carries TRBV14 and TRBJ2-1, with unresolved D. The CDR3 contains 16 residues. Germline V gene data show CDR1 as SGHDN and CDR2 as FVKESK. Trimming pared 5 bases from V and 1 base from J, leaving 15 bases between. The CDR3 DNA reads as TGTGCCAGCAGCACTTTCCAAGTGCGGTCCTACAATGAGCAGTTCTTC. It yields the protein CASSTFQVRSYNEQFF.

The chain has TRBV6-5 and TRBJ2-3; weak D call: TRBD1 (5 bases). The germline V gene has CDR1 MNHEY and CDR2 SVGAGI. Trimming took off 4 bases at V and 0 bases at J, with 8 bases between the two ends. The CDR3 contains 14 residues. The CDR3 region is CASSLGASTDTQYF. Here the CDR3 DNA reads TGTGCCAGCAGTTTAGGGGCTAGCACAGATACGCAGTATTTT.

This chain joins TRBV6-6 and TRBJ2-1; TRBD2 aligns across 10 bases. Unmatched junction bases numbered 6, after V lost 4 bases and J lost 6 bases. Germline V CDR1 and CDR2: MNHNY, SVGAGI (reference sequence). There are 15 residues in the CDR3. The CDR3 nucleotides are TGTGCCAGCAGTTTCCTAGCGGGGGAGTTCAATGAGCAGTTCTTC. Residues: CASSFLAGEFNEQFF.

This chain joins TRBV30 and TRBJ1-6; TRBD1 aligns across 8 bases. Germline V gene lookup returns CDR1 GTSNPN and CDR2 SVGIG (reference sequence). The CDR3 runs to 16 residues. The trim removed 0 bases at V and 14 bases at J, leaving 15 bases unmatched. Written as DNA, the CDR3 is TGTGCCTGGAGTGTACTAACAGGGGGATACAATCACTCCCTCCACTTT. It specifies CAWSVLTGGYNHSLHF.

This clone appeared once. The chain carries TRBV19 and TRBJ1-1, with D hard to call. Trimming left V 6 bases short and J 0 bases short, with 11 bases between. The germline V gene encodes CDR1 LNHDA and CDR2 SQIVND (reference sequence). CDR3 length: 14 residues. For the CDR3, the DNA is TGTGCCAGTAGCTTGGTGATACTGAACACTGAAGCTTTCTTT. Translated, it gives CASSLVILNTEAFF.

The V and J genes are TRBV12-2 and TRBJ2-1; the D call in the table, TRBD2, was not verified against the DNA. TRBV12-2 is a recognized pseudogene. CDR3 length equals 19 residues. CDR3 residues: CASRSGGAAGGPKDNEQFF. The CDR3 DNA follows: TGTGCAAGTCGCTCCGGAGGGGCAGCGGGAGGGCCTAAGGACAATGAGCAGTTCTTC.

V gene TRBV11-1 combines with J gene TRBJ2-4; possibly TRBD1 for D (5 bases). V was clipped by 8 bases and J by 9 bases, with 14 bases between them. The CDR3 has 12 amino acids. Germline assignment: CDR1 SGHAT and CDR2 FQDESV (reference sequence). The CDR3 bases are TGTGCCAGCTCTCAGGGTTCGAGCATTCAGTACTTC. Residues: CASSQGSSIQYF.

The chain employs TRBV7-2 and TRBJ2-6, with a possible D match to TRBD1 (5 bases). V was clipped by 2 bases and J by 0 bases, with 14 bases between them. Germline V gene data show CDR1 as SGHTA and CDR2 as FQGNSA. This CDR3 comprises 18 residues. The CDR3 DNA follows: TGTGCCAGCAGCTTAACGGTAGACAGTCTCTCTGGGGCCAACGTCCTGACTTTC. Encoded protein: CASSLTVDSLSGANVLTF.

The V and J genes are TRBV4-1 and TRBJ1-2; D is possibly TRBD1 (5 bases). The CDR3 is made up of 15 amino acids. Looked up from germline, CDR1 is MGHRA and CDR2 is YSYEKL. The V end was cut by 2 bases, the J end by 8 bases, with 18 bases between. The CDR3 sequence is CASSQPGLSLRGYTF. In DNA form, the CDR3 reads TGCGCCAGCAGCCAACCGGGACTCTCTCTGAGGGGCTACACCTTC.

CDR3 region: CASSPREGDTYNSPLHF. The CDR3 coding sequence is TGTGCCAGCTCACCGCGAGAAGGGGACACCTATAATTCACCCCTCCACTTT. V gene TRBV18 combines with J gene TRBJ1-6; possibly TRBD1 for D (6 bases). Between the trimmed V and J ends, which lost 3 bases and 2 bases, there was a span of 14 bases. CDR1 and CDR2 from the germline V gene are KGHSH and LQKENI. This CDR3 region has 17 residues.

This chain uses TRBV5-1 with TRBJ2-5; 8 positions match TRBD1. The CDR3 spans 15 residues. Unmatched junction bases numbered 15, after V lost 10 bases and J lost 4 bases. Germline CDR1 reads SGHRS; CDR2 reads YFSETQ. This chain's CDR3 is CASIQQGGGGETQYF. CDR3 coding DNA: TGCGCCTCAATTCAACAGGGGGGCGGTGGAGAGACCCAGTACTTC.